A single sample is the source of the 9 T cell receptor beta chains below, sequenced in a study of T cell responses to AZD1222 COVID-19 vaccine. Sequenced by immunoSEQ multiplex PCR; TCRdb stores in-frame clones only, minus some. This sample has 150,000 to 200,000 clones, with around nine tenths found just once. The material sequenced was peripheral blood, taken 28 days after the second dose of the MenACWY control vaccine. Receptors originate from an adult who received the MenACWY meningococcal vaccine as a control.

The chain is built from TRBV30 and TRBJ2-7, with TRBD2 as a possible D gene (6 bases). Germline V lookup: CDR1 GTSNPN, CDR2 SVGIG (reference sequence). This CDR3 has 13 residues. Trimming cost V 3 bases and J 2 bases, with 11 bases left between them. CDR3 residues: CAWRARLAYEQYF. CDR3 bases: TGTGCCTGGAGGGCTCGACTAGCCTACGAGCAGTACTTC.

This sequence joins TRBV9 and TRBJ1-1; D remains unclear. Germline V gene lookup returns CDR1 SGDLS and CDR2 YYNGEE. The CDR3 spans 15 residues. V was clipped by 3 bases and J by 4 bases, with 16 bases between them. In nucleotides, the CDR3 is TGTGCCAGCAGCGCCTCCGGGCCCTTGGGCACTGAAGCTTTCTTT. Amino acid sequence: CASSASGPLGTEAFF.

The V gene is TRBV19, the J gene TRBJ1-3; possibly TRBD1 for D (5 bases). Trimming shortened V by 3 bases and J by 1 base, and 16 bases separated the two germline ends. The CDR3 extends over 17 amino acids. The germline CDR1 and CDR2 sequences are LNHDA and SQIVND (reference sequence). The CDR3 protein is CASSIQRGLKSGNTIYF. In DNA form, the CDR3 reads TGTGCCAGTAGTATTCAAAGGGGTTTGAAGTCTGGAAACACCATATATTTT.

This sequence joins TRBV23-1 and TRBJ2-7; the match to TRBD1 covers 11 bases. TRBV23-1 is an ORF for which the function is uncertain. Trimming removed 6 bases from V and 3 bases from J; junction bases left unmatched: 7. This CDR3 is built from 15 residues. The CDR3: CASRVRDRGFYEQYF. CDR3 sequence (DNA): TGCGCCAGCAGAGTCCGGGACAGGGGGTTCTACGAGCAGTACTTC.

This chain joins TRBV11-2 and TRBJ2-7, with 9 positions matching TRBD1. V lost 1 base, J lost 3 bases, and 4 bases stayed unmatched. Germline lookup yields CDR1 SGHAT and CDR2 FQNNGV. This CDR3 contains 15 residues. CDR3 DNA sequence: TGTGCCAGCAGCTTAGGGGGACAGGGTGTCTACGAGCAGTACTTC. Amino acids: CASSLGGQGVYEQYF.

The V call is TRBV6-5, the J call TRBJ1-6, with D maybe TRBD1 (5 bases). In germline, CDR1 is MNHEY, CDR2 SVGAGI. V was shortened by 10 bases and J by 7 bases, with 17 bases between the two germline ends. This CDR3 is built from 14 residues. The CDR3 nucleotides read TGTGCCACCCGGGACGGTGGACGGAATTCACCCCTCCACTTT. This gives the protein CATRDGGRNSPLHF.

V is TRBV13 and J is TRBJ2-2; 15 bases are a match to TRBD2. Germline CDR1 PRHDT, CDR2 FYEKMQ (reference sequence). J gave up 7 bases and V 6 bases, and 9 bases lay outside the gene matches. The CDR3 loop spans 17 amino acids. The CDR3 bases are TGTGCCAGCAGGGCGGAGGGACTAGCGGGGGGCGTCGGGGAGCTGTTTTTT. Its protein product is CASRAEGLAGGVGELFF.

This clone was counted once. J is TRBJ2-3 and V is TRBV29-1; D is undetermined. The germline CDR1 and CDR2 sequences are SQVTM and ANQGSEA. Trimming took off 4 bases at V and 1 base at J, with 9 bases between the two ends. The CDR3 is made up of 13 amino acids. This CDR3 reads CSVALLGTDTQYF. For the CDR3, the DNA is TGCAGCGTTGCACTTTTGGGCACAGATACGCAGTATTTT.

This chain links TRBV30 with TRBJ1-2, with a weak D call TRBD1 (5 bases). Germline V gene data show CDR1 as GTSNPN and CDR2 as SVGIG (reference sequence). This CDR3 is built from 13 residues. Trimming removed 2 bases at V and 9 bases at J, with 16 bases between. The CDR3 loop reads CAWSTYQGASYTF. CDR3 nucleotide sequence: TGTGCCTGGAGTACCTACCAGGGCGCGAGCTACACCTTC.